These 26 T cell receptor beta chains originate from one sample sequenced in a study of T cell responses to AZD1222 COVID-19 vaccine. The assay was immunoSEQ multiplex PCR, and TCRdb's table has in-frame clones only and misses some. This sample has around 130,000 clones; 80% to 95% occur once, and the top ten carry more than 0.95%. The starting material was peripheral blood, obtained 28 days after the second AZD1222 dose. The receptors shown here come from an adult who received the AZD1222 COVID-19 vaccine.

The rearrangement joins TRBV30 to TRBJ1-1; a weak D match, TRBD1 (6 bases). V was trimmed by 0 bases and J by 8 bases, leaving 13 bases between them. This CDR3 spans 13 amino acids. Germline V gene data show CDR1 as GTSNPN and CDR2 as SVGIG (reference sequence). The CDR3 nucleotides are TGTGCCTGGAGTGTCAACAGGGTGGCCGAAGCTTTCTTT. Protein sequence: CAWSVNRVAEAFF.

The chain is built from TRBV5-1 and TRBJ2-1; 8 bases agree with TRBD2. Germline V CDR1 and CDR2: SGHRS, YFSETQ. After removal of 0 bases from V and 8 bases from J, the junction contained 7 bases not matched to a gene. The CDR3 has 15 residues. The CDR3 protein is CASSLVYAGGDEQFF. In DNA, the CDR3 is TGCGCCAGCAGCTTGGTGTACGCGGGGGGCGATGAGCAGTTCTTC. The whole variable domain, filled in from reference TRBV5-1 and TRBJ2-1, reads KAGVTQTPRYLIKTRGQQVTLSCSPISGHRSVSWYQQTPGQGLQFLFEYFSETQRNKGNFPGRFSGRQFSNSRSEMNVSTLELGDSALYLCASSLVYAGGDEQFFGPGTRLTVL.

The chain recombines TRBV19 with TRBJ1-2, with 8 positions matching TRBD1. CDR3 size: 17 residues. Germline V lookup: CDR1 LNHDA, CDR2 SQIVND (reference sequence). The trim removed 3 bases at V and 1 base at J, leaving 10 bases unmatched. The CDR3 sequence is CASSMGGQGRFNYGYTF. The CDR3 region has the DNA TGTGCCAGTAGTATGGGAGGACAGGGTCGATTTAACTATGGCTACACCTTC.

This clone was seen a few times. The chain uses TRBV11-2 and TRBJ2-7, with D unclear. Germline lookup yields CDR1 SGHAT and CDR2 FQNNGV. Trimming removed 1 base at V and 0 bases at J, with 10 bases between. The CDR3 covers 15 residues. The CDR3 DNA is TGTGCCAGCAGCTTAGCAGGTGCGAGCTCCTACGAGCAGTACTTC. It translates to CASSLAGASSYEQYF.

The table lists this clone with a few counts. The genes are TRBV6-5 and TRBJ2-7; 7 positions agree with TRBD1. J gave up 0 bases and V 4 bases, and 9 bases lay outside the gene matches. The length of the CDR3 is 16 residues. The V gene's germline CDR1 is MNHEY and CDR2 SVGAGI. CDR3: CASSSISRGSSYEQYF. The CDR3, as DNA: TGTGCCAGCAGTTCCATTTCCAGGGGGAGCTCCTACGAGCAGTACTTC.

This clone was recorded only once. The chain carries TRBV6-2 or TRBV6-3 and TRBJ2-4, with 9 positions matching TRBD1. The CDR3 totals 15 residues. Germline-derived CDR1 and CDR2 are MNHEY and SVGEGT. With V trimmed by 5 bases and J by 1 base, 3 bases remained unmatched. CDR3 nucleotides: TGTGCCAGCAGTAACGACAGGGGGGCCAAAAACATTCAGTACTTC. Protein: CASSNDRGAKNIQYF.

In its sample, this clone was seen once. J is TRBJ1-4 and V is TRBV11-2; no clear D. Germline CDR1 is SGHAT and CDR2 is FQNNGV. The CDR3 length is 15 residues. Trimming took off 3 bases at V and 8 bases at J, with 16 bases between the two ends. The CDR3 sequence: CASSFTGSGREKLFF. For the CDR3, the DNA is TGTGCCAGCAGCTTTACGGGTTCCGGAAGAGAAAAACTGTTTTTT.

The CDR3 DNA reads TGTGCCAGCAGCCAGAGACTAGCGGGGGGGGTCACAGATACGCAGTATTTT. This gives the protein CASSQRLAGGVTDTQYF. V and J are TRBV3-1 (or the pseudogene TRBV3-2) and TRBJ2-3, with 14 bases fitting TRBD2. The CDR3 extends over 17 amino acids. Germline-derived CDR1 and CDR2 are LGHDT and YNNKEL (reference sequence). Germline trimming cut 3 bases from V and 2 bases from J; bases unmatched to any gene: 4.

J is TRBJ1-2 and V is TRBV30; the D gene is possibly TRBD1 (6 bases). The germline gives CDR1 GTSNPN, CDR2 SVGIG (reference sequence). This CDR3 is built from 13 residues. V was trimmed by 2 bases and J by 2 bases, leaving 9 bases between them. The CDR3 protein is CAWSITGNYGYTF. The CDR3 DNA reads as TGTGCCTGGAGTATTACAGGGAACTATGGCTACACCTTC.

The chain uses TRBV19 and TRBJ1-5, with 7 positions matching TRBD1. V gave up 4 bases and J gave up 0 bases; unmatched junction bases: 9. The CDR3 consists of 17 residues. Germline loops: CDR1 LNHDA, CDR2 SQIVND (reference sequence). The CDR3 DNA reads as TGTGCCAGTAGTACGATTCGGAGGGACAGTAGCAATCAGCCCCAGCATTTT. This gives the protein CASSTIRRDSSNQPQHF.

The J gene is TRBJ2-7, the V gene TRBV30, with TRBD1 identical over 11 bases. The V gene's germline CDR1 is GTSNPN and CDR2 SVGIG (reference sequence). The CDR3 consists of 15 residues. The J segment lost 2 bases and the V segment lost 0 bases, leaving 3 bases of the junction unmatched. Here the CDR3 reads CAWSVGGQGAYEQYF. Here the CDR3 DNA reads TGTGCCTGGAGTGTTGGGGGACAGGGGGCCTACGAGCAGTACTTC.

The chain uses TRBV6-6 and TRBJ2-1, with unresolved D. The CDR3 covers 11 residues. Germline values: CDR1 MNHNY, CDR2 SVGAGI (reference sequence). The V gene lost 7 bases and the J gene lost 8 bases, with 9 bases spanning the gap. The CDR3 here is CASTGSDEQFF. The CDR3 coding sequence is TGTGCCAGCACTGGTTCGGATGAGCAGTTCTTC.

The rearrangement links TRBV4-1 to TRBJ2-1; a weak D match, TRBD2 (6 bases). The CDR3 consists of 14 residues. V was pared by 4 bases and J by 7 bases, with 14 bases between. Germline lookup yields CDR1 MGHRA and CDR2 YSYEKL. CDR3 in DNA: TGCGCCAGCAGCCCGAGTGAAGGGAGGAATGAGCAGTTCTTC. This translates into CASSPSEGRNEQFF.

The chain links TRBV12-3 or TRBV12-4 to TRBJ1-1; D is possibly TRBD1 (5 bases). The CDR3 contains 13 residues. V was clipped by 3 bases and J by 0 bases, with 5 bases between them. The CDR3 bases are TGTGCCAGCAGTTTGGGGGTGAACACTGAAGCTTTCTTT. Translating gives CASSLGVNTEAFF.

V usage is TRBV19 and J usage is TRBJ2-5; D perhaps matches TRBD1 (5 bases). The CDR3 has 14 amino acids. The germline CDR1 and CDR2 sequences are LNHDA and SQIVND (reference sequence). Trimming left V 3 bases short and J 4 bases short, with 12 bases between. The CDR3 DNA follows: TGTGCCAGTAGTATTCAGGCCCAGGGAGAGACCCAGTACTTC. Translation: CASSIQAQGETQYF.

The CDR3 reads CASSMGPGRENYGYTF. CDR3 coding DNA: TGTGCCAGTAGTATGGGTCCGGGACGCGAAAACTATGGCTACACCTTC. V gene TRBV19 combines with J gene TRBJ1-2, with D maybe TRBD1 (5 bases). This CDR3 contains 16 residues. Per the germline V gene, CDR1 is LNHDA and CDR2 is SQIVND (reference sequence). V lost 3 bases and J lost 2, with 16 bases in between.

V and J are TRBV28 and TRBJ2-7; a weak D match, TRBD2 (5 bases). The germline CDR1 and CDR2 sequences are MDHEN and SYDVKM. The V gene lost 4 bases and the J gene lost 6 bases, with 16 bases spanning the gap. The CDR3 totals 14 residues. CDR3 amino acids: CASSSPGRALEQYF. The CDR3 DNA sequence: TGTGCCAGCAGTTCCCCCGGGCGGGCCCTCGAGCAGTACTTC. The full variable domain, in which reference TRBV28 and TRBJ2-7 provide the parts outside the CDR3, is DVKVTQSSRYLVKRTGEKVFLECVQDMDHENMFWYRQDPGLGLRLIYFSYDVKMKEKGDIPEGYSVSREKKERFSLILESASTNQTSMYLCASSSPGRALEQYFGPGTRLTVT.

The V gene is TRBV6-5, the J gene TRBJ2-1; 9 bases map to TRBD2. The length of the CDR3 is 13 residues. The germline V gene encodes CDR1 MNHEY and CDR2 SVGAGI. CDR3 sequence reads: CVATSGTYNEQFF. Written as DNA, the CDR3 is TGTGTCGCGACTAGCGGTACCTACAATGAGCAGTTCTTC.

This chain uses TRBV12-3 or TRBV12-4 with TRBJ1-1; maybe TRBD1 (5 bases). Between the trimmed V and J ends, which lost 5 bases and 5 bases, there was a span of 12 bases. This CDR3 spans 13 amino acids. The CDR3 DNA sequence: TGTGCCAGCAGTCTCTGGGGGTATACTGAAGCTTTCTTT. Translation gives CASSLWGYTEAFF.

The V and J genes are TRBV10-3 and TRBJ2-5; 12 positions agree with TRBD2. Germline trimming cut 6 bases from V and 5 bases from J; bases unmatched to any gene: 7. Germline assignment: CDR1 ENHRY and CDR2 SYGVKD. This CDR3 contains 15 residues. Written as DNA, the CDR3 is TGTGCCATCAGGGCTAGCGGGAGGGTTCTGGAGACCCAGTACTTC. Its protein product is CAIRASGRVLETQYF.

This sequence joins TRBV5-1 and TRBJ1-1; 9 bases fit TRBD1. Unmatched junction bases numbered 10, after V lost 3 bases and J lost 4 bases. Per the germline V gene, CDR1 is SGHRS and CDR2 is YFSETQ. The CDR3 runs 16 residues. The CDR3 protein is CASSSRTGEWVTEAFF. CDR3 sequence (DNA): TGCGCCAGCAGCTCCCGGACAGGGGAGTGGGTCACTGAAGCTTTCTTT. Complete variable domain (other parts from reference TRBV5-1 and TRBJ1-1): KAGVTQTPRYLIKTRGQQVTLSCSPISGHRSVSWYQQTPGQGLQFLFEYFSETQRNKGNFPGRFSGRQFSNSRSEMNVSTLELGDSALYLCASSSRTGEWVTEAFFGQGTRLTVV.

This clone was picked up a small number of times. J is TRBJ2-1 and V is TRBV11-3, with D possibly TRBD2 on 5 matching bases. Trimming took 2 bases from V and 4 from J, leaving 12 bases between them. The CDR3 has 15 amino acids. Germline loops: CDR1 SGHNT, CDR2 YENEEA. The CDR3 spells CASSLNRGSYNEQFF. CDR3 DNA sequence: TGTGCCAGCAGCTTAAACCGGGGTTCATACAATGAGCAGTTCTTC.

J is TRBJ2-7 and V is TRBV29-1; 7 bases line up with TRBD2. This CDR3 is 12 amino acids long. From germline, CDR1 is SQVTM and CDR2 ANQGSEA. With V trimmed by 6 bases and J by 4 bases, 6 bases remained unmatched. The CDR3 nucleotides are TGCAGCGTCACTATCGGGGGGTACGAGCAGTACTTC. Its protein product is CSVTIGGYEQYF.

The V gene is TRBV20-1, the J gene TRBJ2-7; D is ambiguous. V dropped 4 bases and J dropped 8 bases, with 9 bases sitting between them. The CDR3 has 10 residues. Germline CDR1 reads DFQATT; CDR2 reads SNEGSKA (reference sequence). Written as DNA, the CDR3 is TGCAGTGCTACTTTTCTGAAGCAGTACTTC. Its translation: CSATFLKQYF.

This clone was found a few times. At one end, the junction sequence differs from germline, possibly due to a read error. The CDR3 loop reads CASSLGAGADHF. In nucleotides, the CDR3 is TGTGCCAGCAGCTTAGGAGCTGGGGCCGACCACTTC. The chain combines TRBV7-8 with TRBJ2-4; TRBD1 is a possible D gene (5 bases). Germline values: CDR1 SGHVS, CDR2 FQNEAQ. This CDR3 comprises 12 residues.

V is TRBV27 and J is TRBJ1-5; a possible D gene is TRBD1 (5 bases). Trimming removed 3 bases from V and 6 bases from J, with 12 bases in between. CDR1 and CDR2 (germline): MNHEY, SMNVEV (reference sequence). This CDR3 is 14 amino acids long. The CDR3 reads CASSFGSGAQPQHF. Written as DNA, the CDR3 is TGTGCCAGCAGTTTCGGGTCCGGGGCTCAGCCCCAGCATTTT.